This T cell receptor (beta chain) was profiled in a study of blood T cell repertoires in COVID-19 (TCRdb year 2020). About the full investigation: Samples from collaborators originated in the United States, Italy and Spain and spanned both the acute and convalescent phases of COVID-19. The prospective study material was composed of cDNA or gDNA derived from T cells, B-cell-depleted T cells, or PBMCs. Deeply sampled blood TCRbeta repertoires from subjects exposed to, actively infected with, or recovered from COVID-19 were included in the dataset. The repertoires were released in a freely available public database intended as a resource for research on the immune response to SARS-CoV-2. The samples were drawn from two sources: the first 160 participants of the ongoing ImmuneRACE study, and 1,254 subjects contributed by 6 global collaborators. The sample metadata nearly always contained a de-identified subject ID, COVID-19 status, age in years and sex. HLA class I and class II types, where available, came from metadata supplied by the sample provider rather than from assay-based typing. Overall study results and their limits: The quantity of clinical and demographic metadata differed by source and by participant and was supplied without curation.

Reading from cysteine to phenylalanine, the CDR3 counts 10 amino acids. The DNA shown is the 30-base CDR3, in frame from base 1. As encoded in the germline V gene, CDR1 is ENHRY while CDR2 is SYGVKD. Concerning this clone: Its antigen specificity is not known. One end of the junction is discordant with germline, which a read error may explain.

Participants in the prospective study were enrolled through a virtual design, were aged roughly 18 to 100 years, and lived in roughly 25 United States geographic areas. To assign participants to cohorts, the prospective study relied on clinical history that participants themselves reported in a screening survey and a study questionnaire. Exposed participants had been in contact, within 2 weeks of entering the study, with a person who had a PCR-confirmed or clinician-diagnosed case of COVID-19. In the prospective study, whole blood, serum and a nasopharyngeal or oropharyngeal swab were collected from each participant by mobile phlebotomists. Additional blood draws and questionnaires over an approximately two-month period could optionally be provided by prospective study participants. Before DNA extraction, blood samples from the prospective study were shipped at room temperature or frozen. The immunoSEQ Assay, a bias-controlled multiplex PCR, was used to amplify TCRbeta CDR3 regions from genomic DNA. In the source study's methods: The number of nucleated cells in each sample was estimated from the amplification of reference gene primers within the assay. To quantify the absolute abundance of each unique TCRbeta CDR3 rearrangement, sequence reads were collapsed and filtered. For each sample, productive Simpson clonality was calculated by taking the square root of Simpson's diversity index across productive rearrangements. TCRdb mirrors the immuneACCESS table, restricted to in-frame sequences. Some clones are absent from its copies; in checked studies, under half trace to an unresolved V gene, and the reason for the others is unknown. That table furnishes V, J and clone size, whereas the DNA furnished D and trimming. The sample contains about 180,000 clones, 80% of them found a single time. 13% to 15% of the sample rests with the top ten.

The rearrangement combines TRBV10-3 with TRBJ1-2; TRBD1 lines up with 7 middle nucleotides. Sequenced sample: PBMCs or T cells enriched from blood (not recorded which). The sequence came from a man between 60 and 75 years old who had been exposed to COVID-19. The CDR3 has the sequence CATNSGGIGF. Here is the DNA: TGTGCCACCAATTCAGGGGGAATCGGATTC.